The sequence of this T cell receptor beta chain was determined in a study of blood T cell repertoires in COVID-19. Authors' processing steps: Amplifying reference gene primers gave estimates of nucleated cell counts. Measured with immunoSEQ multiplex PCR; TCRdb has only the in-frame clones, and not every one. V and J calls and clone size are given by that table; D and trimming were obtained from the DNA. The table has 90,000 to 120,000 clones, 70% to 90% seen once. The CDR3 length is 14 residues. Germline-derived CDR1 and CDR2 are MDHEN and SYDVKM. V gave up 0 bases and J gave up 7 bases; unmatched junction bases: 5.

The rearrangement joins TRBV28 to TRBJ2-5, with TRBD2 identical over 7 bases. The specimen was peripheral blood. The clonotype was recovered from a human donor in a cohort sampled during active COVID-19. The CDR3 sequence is CASSLWSGEGTQYF. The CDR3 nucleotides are TGTGCCAGCAGTTTATGGAGCGGGGAGGGGACCCAGTACTTC.